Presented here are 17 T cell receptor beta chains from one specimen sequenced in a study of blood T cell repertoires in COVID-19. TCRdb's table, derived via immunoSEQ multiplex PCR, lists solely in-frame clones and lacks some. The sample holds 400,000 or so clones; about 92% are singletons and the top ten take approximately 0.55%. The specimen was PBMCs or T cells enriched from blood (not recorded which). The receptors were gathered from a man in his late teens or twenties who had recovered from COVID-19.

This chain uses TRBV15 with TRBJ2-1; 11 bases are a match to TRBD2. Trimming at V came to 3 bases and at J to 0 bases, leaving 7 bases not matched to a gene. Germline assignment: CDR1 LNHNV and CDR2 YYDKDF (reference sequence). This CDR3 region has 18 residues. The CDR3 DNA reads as TGTGCCACCAGCAGCCCGACTAGCGGGAAGAGCTCCTACAATGAGCAGTTCTTC. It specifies CATSSPTSGKSSYNEQFF.

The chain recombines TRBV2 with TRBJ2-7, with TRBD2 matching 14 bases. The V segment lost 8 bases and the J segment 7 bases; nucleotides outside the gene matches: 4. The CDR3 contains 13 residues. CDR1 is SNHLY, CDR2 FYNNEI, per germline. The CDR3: CASQGLAGVEQYF. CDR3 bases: TGTGCCAGCCAGGGACTAGCGGGGGTTGAGCAGTACTTC.

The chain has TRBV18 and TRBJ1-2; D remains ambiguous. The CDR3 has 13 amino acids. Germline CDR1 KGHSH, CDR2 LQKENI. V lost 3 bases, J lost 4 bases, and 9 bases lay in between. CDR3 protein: CASSPGGFYGYTF. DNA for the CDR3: TGTGCCAGCTCACCCGGAGGGTTCTATGGCTACACCTTC.

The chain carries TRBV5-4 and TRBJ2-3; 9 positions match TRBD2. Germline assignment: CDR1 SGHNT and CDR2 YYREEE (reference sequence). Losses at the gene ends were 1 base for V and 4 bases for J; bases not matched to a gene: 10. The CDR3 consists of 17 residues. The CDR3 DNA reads TGTGCCAGCAGCTTGTTCAATGGCGGGGGGGCCGCAGATACGCAGTATTTT. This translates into CASSLFNGGGAADTQYF.

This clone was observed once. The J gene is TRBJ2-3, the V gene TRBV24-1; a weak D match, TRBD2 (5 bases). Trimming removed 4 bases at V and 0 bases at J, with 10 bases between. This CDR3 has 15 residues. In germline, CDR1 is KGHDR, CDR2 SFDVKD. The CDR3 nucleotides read TGTGCCACCAGTGAAAGGACGGGGAGCACAGATACGCAGTATTTT. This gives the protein CATSERTGSTDTQYF.

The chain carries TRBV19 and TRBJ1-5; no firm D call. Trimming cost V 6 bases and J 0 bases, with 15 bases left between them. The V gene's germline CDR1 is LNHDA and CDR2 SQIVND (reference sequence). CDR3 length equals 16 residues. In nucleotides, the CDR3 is TGTGCCAGTAGCACGGTGGAGGCCGTTAGCAATCAGCCCCAGCATTTT. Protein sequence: CASSTVEAVSNQPQHF.

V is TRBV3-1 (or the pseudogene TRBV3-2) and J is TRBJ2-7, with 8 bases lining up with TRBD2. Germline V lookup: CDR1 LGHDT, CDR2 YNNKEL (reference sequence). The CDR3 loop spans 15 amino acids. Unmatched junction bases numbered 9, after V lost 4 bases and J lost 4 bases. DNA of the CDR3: TGTGCCAGCAGCCTACGGGAGGGCCTGGGGTACGAGCAGTACTTC. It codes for CASSLREGLGYEQYF.

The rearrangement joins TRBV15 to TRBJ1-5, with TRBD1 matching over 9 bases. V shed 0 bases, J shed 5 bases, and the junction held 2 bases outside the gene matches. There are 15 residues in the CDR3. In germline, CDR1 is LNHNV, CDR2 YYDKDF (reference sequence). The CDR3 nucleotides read TGTGCCACCAGCAGAGATGGGGACAGGGATCAGCCCCAGCATTTT. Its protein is CATSRDGDRDQPQHF.

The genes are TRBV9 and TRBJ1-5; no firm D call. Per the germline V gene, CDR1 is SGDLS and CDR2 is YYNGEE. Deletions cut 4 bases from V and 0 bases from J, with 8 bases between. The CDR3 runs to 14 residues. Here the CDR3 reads CASSPGASNQPQHF. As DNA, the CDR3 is TGTGCCAGCAGCCCGGGTGCTAGCAATCAGCCCCAGCATTTT.

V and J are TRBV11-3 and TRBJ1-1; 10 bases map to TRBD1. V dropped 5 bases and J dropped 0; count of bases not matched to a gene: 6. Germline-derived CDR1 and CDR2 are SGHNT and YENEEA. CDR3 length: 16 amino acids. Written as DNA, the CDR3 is TGTGCCAGCAGCCGGACAGGGGGAGTATTGAACACTGAAGCTTTCTTT. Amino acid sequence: CASSRTGGVLNTEAFF.

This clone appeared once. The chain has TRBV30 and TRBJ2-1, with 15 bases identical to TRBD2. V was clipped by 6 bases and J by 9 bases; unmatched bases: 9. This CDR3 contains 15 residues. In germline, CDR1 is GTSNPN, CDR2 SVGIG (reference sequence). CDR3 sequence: CACEPGLAGGSEQFF. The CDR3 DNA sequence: TGTGCCTGTGAACCGGGACTAGCGGGAGGTAGTGAGCAGTTCTTC.

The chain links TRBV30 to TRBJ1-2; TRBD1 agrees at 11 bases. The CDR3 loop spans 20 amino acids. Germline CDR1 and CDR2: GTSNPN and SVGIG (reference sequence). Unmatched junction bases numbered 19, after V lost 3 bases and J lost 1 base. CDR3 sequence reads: CAWRYSRSEDRGPYNYGYTF. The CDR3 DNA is TGTGCCTGGAGGTATTCCCGTTCCGAGGACAGGGGGCCCTATAACTATGGCTACACCTTC.

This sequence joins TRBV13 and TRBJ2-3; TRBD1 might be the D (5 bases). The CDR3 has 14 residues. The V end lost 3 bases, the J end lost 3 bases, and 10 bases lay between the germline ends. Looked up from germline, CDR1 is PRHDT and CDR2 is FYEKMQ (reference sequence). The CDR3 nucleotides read TGTGCCAGCAGCTTTAGGGGCTTAACAGATACGCAGTATTTT. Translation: CASSFRGLTDTQYF.

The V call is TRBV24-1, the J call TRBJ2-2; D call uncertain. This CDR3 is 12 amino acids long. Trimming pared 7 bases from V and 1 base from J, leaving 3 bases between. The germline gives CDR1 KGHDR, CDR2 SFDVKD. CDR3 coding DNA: TGTGCCACCAGCGGGAACACCGGGGAGCTGTTTTTT. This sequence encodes CATSGNTGELFF.

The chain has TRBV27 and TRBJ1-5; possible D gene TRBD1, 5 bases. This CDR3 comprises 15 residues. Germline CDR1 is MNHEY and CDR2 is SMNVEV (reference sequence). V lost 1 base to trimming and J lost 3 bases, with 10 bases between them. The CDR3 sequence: CASSLFPGPNQPQHF. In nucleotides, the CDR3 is TGTGCCAGCAGTTTATTCCCAGGGCCCAATCAGCCCCAGCATTTT.

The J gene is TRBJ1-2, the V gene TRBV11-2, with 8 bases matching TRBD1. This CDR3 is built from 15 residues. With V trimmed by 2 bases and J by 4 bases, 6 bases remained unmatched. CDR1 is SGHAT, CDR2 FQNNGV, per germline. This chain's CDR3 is CASSLMGQAVYGYTF. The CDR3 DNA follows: TGTGCCAGCAGCTTAATGGGACAGGCTGTCTATGGCTACACCTTC.

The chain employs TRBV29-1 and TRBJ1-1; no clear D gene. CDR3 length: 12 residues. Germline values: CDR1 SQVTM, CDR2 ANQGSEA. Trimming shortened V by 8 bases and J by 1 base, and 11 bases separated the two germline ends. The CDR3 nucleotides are TGCAGCCCCTATAGCCAGAACACTGAAGCTTTCTTT. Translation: CSPYSQNTEAFF.